This T cell receptor (beta chain) was sequenced during a study of spatial heterogeneity in lung cancer (dated by TCRdb to between 2018 and 2021). Concerning the study at large: Beta-chain transcripts were consistently detected in greater numbers than alpha-chain transcripts, which likely reflects a higher abundance of beta-chain transcripts. A strong correlation was found between TCR transcript counts in tumor regions and a T cell transcriptional module score from matched bulk RNA-seq. In the raw uncorrected reads, each unique combination of TCR and UMI appeared more than ten times on average. TCR alpha and beta repertoires were quantitatively compared across multiple tumor regions, matched nontumor lung and blood in non-small cell lung cancer. Nonsynonymous mutation counts, determined by whole-exome sequencing of tumor tissue, were related to features of the TCR repertoire. Both alpha and beta chains were TCR-sequenced in samples taken at surgery, namely 220 tumor regions, fewer than 85 matched nontumor lung samples and 50 to 60 PBMC samples.

Libraries were made using 5' RACE. Sequencing instrument: NextSeq 500. To allow correction of PCR and sequencing errors, the TCR library protocol tagged every TCR cDNA molecule with a unique molecular identifier. The published analysis was carried out like this. TCR identification, UMI-based error correction and CDR3 extraction were all carried out with Decombinator tools. Expanded TCRs were defined as those above a frequency of 2 per 1,000, corresponding to the top 1% of the tumor frequency distribution. Expanded tumor TCRs were classed as regional if statistically deemed absent (corrected P<0.05) from at least one tumor region, otherwise ubiquitous. Renyi diversity was calculated using the R vegan package after each repertoire was subsampled 100 times to 5,000 TCRs. CDR3 similarity networks were constructed using string-kernel similarity of amino acid triplets, with links drawn between CDR3s whose pairwise similarity was above 0.82. The public sequencing data were trimmed at Q25 with fastp and processed into clonotypes with MiXCR by TCRdb, which kept only in-frame beta chains. Every CDR3 protein is listed once, alongside the most common genes and DNA of its rows. TCRdb's processing, not the authors' own work, is the source of the V and J calls. The sample records some 23,000 distinct CDR3 sequences, approximately 10% of which are singletons. Jointly, the top ten make up 7.5% to 9% of the sample.

What the research found in general, with its limitations: Counts of ubiquitous and regional expanded TCRs correlated with counts of ubiquitous and regional nonsynonymous mutations, respectively. TCR-seq was estimated to cover only about 7% of tumor T cells for alpha chains and roughly 12% for beta chains. A correlation was observed between the number of expanded intratumoral alpha and beta TCRs and the tumor nonsynonymous mutation count. Confirming at a functional level the hypothesis that regional TCRs recognize regional mutations was considered to require additional single-cell paired TCR alpha and beta sequencing.

The sample holds a few counts of this clonotype. This receptor's antigen is unknown. Per-base qualities were not stored, and no clone one base away is much larger. Per the publication, the time point label means: sample taken at primary tumor resection. Samples were obtained from 72 patients with early-stage, untreated non-small cell lung cancer from the lung TRACERx cohort. Without any cell sorting, TCR sequencing was performed on whole RNA extracted either from tumor and nontumor lung tissue or from cryopreserved PBMC samples. A patient was chosen for TCR sequencing only when enough RNA was available from at least two tumor regions. Tumor and adjacent nontumor lung specimens were reviewed by a lung pathologist before selection. From its cysteine to its phenylalanine, the CDR3 spans 16 amino acids. The DNA shown is the 48-base CDR3, in frame from base 1. The junction carries 13 bases between V and J, which are trimmed by 0 bases and 2 bases respectively. The CDR1 and CDR2 encoded by the germline V gene are SGHRS and YFSETQ.

The origin of this receptor is a male donor with early-stage non-small cell lung cancer. The sequences come from lung tumor tissue, collected at surgery. The sequence joins TRBV5-1 to TRBJ2-3; the D gene identity is not certain. The CDR3 reads as follows: CASSLAVWVYTDTQYF. In nucleotide form, the sequence is TGCGCCAGCAGCTTGGCCGTCTGGGTATACACAGATACGCAGTATTTT.